This T cell receptor beta chain was recorded in a study of cytomegalovirus exposure and HLA in healthy donors. This clone came up a few times. Its antigen remains unknown. The table came from immunoSEQ multiplex PCR; TCRdb's copy has only in-frame clones and leaves some out. This table holds 150,000 to 200,000 clones, approximately 89% found once. Study conclusions and caveats: Clusters of TCRs from the first cohort tended to co-occur in the 120 or so validation repertoires (as a later analysis found). The study put 150 to 200 TCR beta chains on its list as cytomegalovirus-associated. While the bulk of TCR sequences proved rare, some public TCRs turned up in many donors.

From the approximately 120-subject validation cohort, which was separate from the roughly 700-subject first cohort, the donors were drawn. The CDR3 is 16 residues long. The germline V gene has CDR1 MGHRA and CDR2 YSYEKL. V lost 0 bases to trimming and J lost 7 bases; unmatched junction nucleotides: 9. The sample was PBMCs. V and J are TRBV4-1 and TRBJ2-1, with 7 bases fitting TRBD2. The origin of this receptor is a man between 18 and 35 years old in good health and CMV-seropositive. CDR3 residues: CASSQELGGGRNEQFF. The CDR3, as DNA: TGCGCCAGCAGCCAAGAACTGGGGGGGGGAAGGAATGAGCAGTTCTTC.